A single sample is the source of the 30 T cell receptor beta chains below, sequenced in a study of shared clonotypes between healthy human individuals. Libraries were prepared by immunoSEQ multiplex PCR; TCRdb keeps only in-frame clonotypes and omits some of them. The table has around 2,000,000 clones, 93% seen once. Positive CCR7 selection of CD45RO-negative cells yielded the naive CD8 cells, and terminally differentiated effector memory CD45RA+ cells were excluded. The source material was naive CD8+ T cells from PBMCs. The receptors originated from a man younger than 30 in good health. Some clones in this sample may be carry-over from other donors' samples.

As concerns this clone: This sample also contains other DNA sequences that code for the same CDR3. In nucleotides, the CDR3 is TGTGCCAGCAGCCTAACCTCCTACGAGCAGTACTTC. Protein product: CASSLTSYEQYF. The gene calls are TRBV7-9 and TRBJ2-7, with no clear D. This CDR3 comprises 12 residues. Germline assignment: CDR1 SEHNR and CDR2 FQNEAQ (reference sequence). With 5 bases removed from V and 0 bases from J, the gap between germline ends came to 5 bases. Using reference TRBV7-9 and TRBJ2-7 for the parts outside the CDR3, the full variable domain is DTGVSQNPRHKITKRGQNVTFRCDPISEHNRLYWYRQTLGQGPEFLTYFQNEAQLEKSRLLSDRFSAERPKGSFSTLEIQRTEQGDSAMYLCASSLTSYEQYFGPGTRLTVT.

This chain links TRBV7-9 with TRBJ2-5; D gene ambiguous. V lost 5 bases, J lost 1 base, and 5 bases lay in between. CDR1 and CDR2 from the germline V gene are SEHNR and FQNEAQ (reference sequence). The CDR3 has 12 amino acids. This CDR3 reads CASSVRQETQYF. DNA for the CDR3: TGTGCCAGCAGCGTCCGCCAAGAGACCCAGTACTTC.

The CDR3 is CASSFTQAGIYEQYF. Written as DNA, the CDR3 is TGTGCCAGCAGTTTCACACAGGCGGGGATCTACGAGCAGTACTTC. V is TRBV28 and J is TRBJ2-7; D is perhaps TRBD2 (6 bases). The CDR3 is 15 amino acids. CDR1 MDHEN and CDR2 SYDVKM come from the germline V gene. The V gene lost 3 bases and the J gene lost 3 bases, with 15 bases spanning the gap. The full variable domain, in which reference TRBV28 and TRBJ2-7 provide the parts outside the CDR3, is DVKVTQSSRYLVKRTGEKVFLECVQDMDHENMFWYRQDPGLGLRLIYFSYDVKMKEKGDIPEGYSVSREKKERFSLILESASTNQTSMYLCASSFTQAGIYEQYFGPGTRLTVT.

V is TRBV29-1 and J is TRBJ2-7; 9 positions agree with TRBD1. This CDR3 region has 15 residues. The germline V gene encodes CDR1 SQVTM and CDR2 ANQGSEA. The V and J ends lost 3 bases and 2 bases, in that order; junction bases with no gene match: 8. CDR3 nucleotide sequence: TGCAGCGTTGATGGGACAGGGCCACTGCCCTACGAGCAGTACTTC. Encoded protein: CSVDGTGPLPYEQYF.

The chain links TRBV6-5 to TRBJ2-7; 9 nucleotides align to TRBD1. Trimming cost V 2 bases and J 6 bases; bases outside gene matches: 2. The CDR3 totals 13 residues. From germline, CDR1 is MNHEY and CDR2 SVGAGI. In nucleotides, the CDR3 is TGTGCCAGCAGTTACCAGACAGGGGGCGAGCAGTACTTC. It yields the protein CASSYQTGGEQYF.

The J gene is TRBJ2-1, the V gene TRBV27; maybe TRBD1 (6 bases). With 6 bases removed from V and 8 bases from J, the gap between germline ends came to 17 bases. The CDR3 runs 14 residues. Germline CDR1 MNHEY, CDR2 SMNVEV (reference sequence). The DNA of the CDR3 is TGTGCCAGCAGGCTGGGGTGGCCAGGGGATGAGCAGTTCTTC. It is translated as CASRLGWPGDEQFF.

The chain links TRBV9 to TRBJ2-2; D possibly corresponds to TRBD2 (6 bases). The CDR3 contains 17 residues. Germline CDR1 reads SGDLS; CDR2 reads YYNGEE. The ends were cut back, 3 bases at V and 0 bases at J, with 15 bases in the middle. The CDR3 loop is CASSGPGSTANTGELFF. CDR3 in DNA: TGTGCCAGCAGCGGGCCCGGGAGCACCGCGAACACCGGGGAGCTGTTTTTT. Supplemented by reference TRBV9 and TRBJ2-2, the full variable domain reads DSGVTQTPKHLITATGQRVTLRCSPRSGDLSVYWYQQSLDQGLQFLIQYYNGEERAKGNILERFSAQQFPDLHSELNLSSLELGDSALYFCASSGPGSTANTGELFFGEGSRLTVL.

The chain employs TRBV30 and TRBJ2-3; D is uncertain. Trimming pared 5 bases from V and 4 bases from J, leaving 10 bases between. The CDR3 totals 12 residues. Germline assignment: CDR1 GTSNPN and CDR2 SVGIG (reference sequence). The CDR3 DNA follows: TGTGCCTGGGGCCACTCAGCAGATACGCAGTATTTT. Amino acids: CAWGHSADTQYF.

V and J are TRBV29-1 and TRBJ2-2; no clear D. Looked up from germline, CDR1 is SQVTM and CDR2 is ANQGSEA. V was cut by 1 base and J by 6 bases, with 6 bases left in between. The CDR3 covers 12 residues. Here the CDR3 reads CSVEGWAGELFF. The CDR3 DNA reads TGCAGCGTTGAAGGATGGGCCGGGGAGCTGTTTTTT.

This chain connects TRBV7-2 to TRBJ2-7, with no clear D. The CDR3 loop spans 12 amino acids. The V gene lost 5 bases and the J gene lost 4 bases, with 9 bases spanning the gap. Germline-derived CDR1 and CDR2 are SGHTA and FQGNSA. Here the CDR3 reads CASSNRLYEQYF. In DNA form, the CDR3 reads TGTGCCAGCAGCAACCGACTGTACGAGCAGTACTTC.

The rearrangement uses TRBV9 and TRBJ2-6; the match to TRBD1 covers 8 bases. Trimming at V came to 2 bases and at J to 4 bases, leaving 2 bases not matched to a gene. CDR3 length: 15 residues. Germline CDR1 SGDLS, CDR2 YYNGEE. The CDR3 reads CASSVTGVGANVLTF. In nucleotides, the CDR3 is TGTGCCAGCAGCGTGACAGGGGTCGGGGCCAACGTCCTGACTTTC. Full variable domain (outside the CDR3, taken from reference TRBV9 and TRBJ2-6): DSGVTQTPKHLITATGQRVTLRCSPRSGDLSVYWYQQSLDQGLQFLIQYYNGEERAKGNILERFSAQQFPDLHSELNLSSLELGDSALYFCASSVTGVGANVLTFGAGSRLTVL.

V gene TRBV27 combines with J gene TRBJ2-7; 9 positions agree with TRBD2. V shed 4 bases, J shed 1 base, and the junction held 8 bases outside the gene matches. The CDR3 sequence is 16 residues long. Germline CDR1 reads MNHEY; CDR2 reads SMNVEV (reference sequence). Here the CDR3 DNA reads TGTGCCAGCAGTTCGTCCCTAGCGGGATTTTCCTACGAGCAGTACTTC. It codes for CASSSSLAGFSYEQYF.

V gene TRBV6-5 combines with J gene TRBJ2-1; 8 bases line up with TRBD1. J gave up 8 bases and V 5 bases, and 11 bases lay outside the gene matches. CDR1 is MNHEY, CDR2 SVGAGI, per germline. The CDR3 has 15 residues. CDR3 sequence reads: CASSNDRGLGHEQFF. CDR3 nucleotides: TGTGCCAGCAGTAACGACAGGGGATTAGGCCATGAGCAGTTCTTC.

The genes are TRBV13 and TRBJ2-3; TRBD1 might be the D (5 bases). V dropped 5 bases and J dropped 4 bases, with 10 bases sitting between them. Germline CDR1 reads PRHDT; CDR2 reads FYEKMQ (reference sequence). The CDR3 covers 13 residues. The CDR3 is CASSTRQPDTQYF. The CDR3 DNA reads as TGTGCCAGCAGCACGAGACAGCCAGATACGCAGTATTTT.

Comments on this clone: At the DNA level, this CDR3 is encoded by other sequences in the same sample as well. This sequence joins TRBV28 and TRBJ1-1; a possible D gene is TRBD1 (6 bases). CDR1 is MDHEN and CDR2 is SYDVKM in the germline V gene. The CDR3 is 14 amino acids. V was clipped by 6 bases and J by 1 base, with 12 bases between them. The chain's CDR3 is CASSLQGTNTEAFF. CDR3 nucleotide sequence: TGTGCCAGCAGCCTACAGGGCACGAACACTGAAGCTTTCTTT.

This chain joins TRBV19 and TRBJ1-1, with a tentative D call TRBD1 (6 bases). CDR3 length equals 15 residues. With 7 bases removed from V and 0 bases from J, the gap between germline ends came to 15 bases. The germline V gene encodes CDR1 LNHDA and CDR2 SQIVND (reference sequence). The CDR3 loop reads CASMDAQGMNTEAFF. The DNA of the CDR3 is TGTGCCAGTATGGACGCTCAGGGGATGAACACTGAAGCTTTCTTT.

The rearrangement joins TRBV5-1 to TRBJ2-1; D remains unclear. V lost 1 base to trimming and J lost 5 bases, with 13 bases between them. Germline loops: CDR1 SGHRS, CDR2 YFSETQ. The CDR3 loop spans 15 amino acids. Written as DNA, the CDR3 is TGCGCCAGCAGCTTGTTTACGCAACGGAACAATGAGCAGTTCTTC. Its protein is CASSLFTQRNNEQFF.

The V and J genes are TRBV11-1 and TRBJ2-7; no firm D call. The V gene's germline CDR1 is SGHAT and CDR2 FQDESV (reference sequence). The CDR3 contains 16 residues. Trimming pared 0 bases from V and 1 base from J, leaving 13 bases between. The CDR3 DNA reads TGTGCCAGCAGCTTAGCGGTCGAAGGGAATTCCTACGAGCAGTACTTC. This sequence encodes CASSLAVEGNSYEQYF.

This clone was picked up one time. The chain employs TRBV7-6 and TRBJ2-7; 7 nucleotides match TRBD2. The ends lost 8 bases at V and 2 bases at J; junction bases unmatched: 12. The CDR3 sequence is 15 residues long. Germline CDR1 SGHVS, CDR2 FNYEAQ. The CDR3, as DNA: TGTGCCAGCGGTACTCGGGCGGGAGCCACCTACGAGCAGTACTTC. It specifies CASGTRAGATYEQYF.

This clone has just one count. This sample also contains other DNA sequences that code for the same CDR3. This chain links TRBV27 with TRBJ2-2; D is perhaps TRBD2 (5 bases). Germline V lookup: CDR1 MNHEY, CDR2 SMNVEV (reference sequence). The CDR3 sequence is 12 residues long. Trimming shortened V by 2 bases and J by 7 bases, and 5 bases separated the two germline ends. The CDR3 DNA sequence: TGTGCCAGCAGTTTAGGAGGCGGGGAGCTGTTTTTT. This sequence encodes CASSLGGGELFF.

V usage is TRBV9 and J usage is TRBJ1-5; D is perhaps TRBD1 (6 bases). In germline, CDR1 is SGDLS, CDR2 YYNGEE. V shed 0 bases and J shed 9 bases, with 16 bases lying between them. The CDR3 loop spans 15 amino acids. CDR3 sequence reads: CASSVDGGSTRPQHF. DNA for the CDR3: TGTGCCAGCAGCGTAGATGGGGGCTCCACGAGGCCCCAGCATTTT.

The chain couples TRBV25-1 to TRBJ2-3, with unresolved D. The CDR3 covers 16 residues. The V and J ends lost 5 bases and 0 bases respectively, with 15 bases between them. Germline V gene data show CDR1 as MGHDK and CDR2 as SYGVNS. The CDR3: CASSHGSVLSTDTQYF. In DNA form, the CDR3 reads TGTGCCAGCAGTCACGGGTCAGTCTTAAGCACAGATACGCAGTATTTT.

This chain uses TRBV7-8 with TRBJ2-3, with D possibly TRBD2 on 5 matching bases. Germline CDR1 and CDR2: SGHVS and FQNEAQ. Deletions cut 0 bases from V and 2 bases from J, with 6 bases between. This CDR3 comprises 14 residues. CDR3 DNA sequence: TGTGCCAGCAGCTTAGCGGGAGTCACAGATACGCAGTATTTT. It is translated as CASSLAGVTDTQYF.

V and J are TRBV10-3 and TRBJ2-7; D is perhaps TRBD1 or TRBD2 (5 bases each). This CDR3 has 16 amino acids. Per the germline V gene, CDR1 is ENHRY and CDR2 is SYGVKD. The V and J ends lost 10 bases and 2 bases respectively, with 24 bases between them. CDR3 in DNA: TGTGCCACACGGGGCCCGGACGGAACGACACCCTACGAGCAGTACTTC. Translation: CATRGPDGTTPYEQYF.

The gene calls are TRBV7-9 and TRBJ2-1; 9 bases match TRBD2. This CDR3 has 15 residues. The germline V gene has CDR1 SEHNR and CDR2 FQNEAQ (reference sequence). V gave up 4 bases and J gave up 5 bases; unmatched junction bases: 6. The DNA for the CDR3 is TGTGCCAGCAGCTCCAGCGGGAGGTGGGACAATGAGCAGTTCTTC. Translated: CASSSSGRWDNEQFF.

J is TRBJ1-6 and V is TRBV5-5; perhaps TRBD1 as D (5 bases). The CDR3 consists of 13 residues. Per the germline V gene, CDR1 is SGHKS and CDR2 is YYEKEE (reference sequence). V was cut by 0 bases and J by 10 bases, with 8 bases left in between. CDR3 loop: CASSLEGRSPLHF. As DNA, the CDR3 is TGTGCCAGCAGCTTGGAGGGGCGGTCACCCCTCCACTTT.

The V and J genes are TRBV27 and TRBJ2-1; 9 bases agree with TRBD2. CDR1 is MNHEY, CDR2 SMNVEV, per germline (reference sequence). J lost 4 bases, V lost 5 bases, and 9 bases had no gene match. CDR3 length: 16 residues. CDR3: CASSPRLADIYNEQFF. The CDR3, as DNA: TGTGCCAGCAGTCCCAGACTAGCGGACATATACAATGAGCAGTTCTTC.

The V and J genes are TRBV7-3 and TRBJ2-7; 7 nucleotides line up with TRBD2. The junction had 8 bases not matched to a gene; V was cut back by 0 bases and J by 0 bases. The CDR3 has 17 amino acids. Germline lookup yields CDR1 SGHTA and CDR2 FQGTGA. CDR3 region: CASSLTRERRGSYEQYF. DNA of the CDR3: TGTGCCAGCAGCTTAACGCGGGAGCGGAGGGGCTCCTACGAGCAGTACTTC.

This clone was seen just once. The chain links TRBV6-6 to TRBJ2-5; D ambiguous. This CDR3 is 11 amino acids long. Germline values: CDR1 MNHNY, CDR2 SVGAGI (reference sequence). Trimming stripped 6 bases from V and 5 bases from J, with 7 bases between. CDR3 DNA sequence: TGTGCCAGCAGCCCCTGGGAGACCCAGTACTTC. This sequence encodes CASSPWETQYF.

The chain carries TRBV6-1 and TRBJ1-2; D gene ambiguous. From germline, CDR1 is MNHNS and CDR2 SASEGT. The CDR3 covers 10 residues. V lost 7 bases and J lost 11, with 11 bases in between. The CDR3 sequence: CASMALGYTF. CDR3 coding DNA: TGTGCCAGCATGGCGCTTGGGTACACCTTC.